The clone carrying this T cell receptor beta chain was counted between two and nine times. Antigen: not known. In alopecia areata patients, both lesional scalp punch biopsies and peripheral blood were collected. These data are taken from a study of CD8+ T cells in alopecia areata. Study details: Tofacitinib ran 6 to 18 months, followed by 6 months off drug.

Overall study findings and caveats: Compared with normal scalp, lesional scalp had higher clonality and more expanded CD8+ clones.

RNA extraction and reverse transcription yielded cDNA as sequencing template. Measured with immunoSEQ multiplex PCR; TCRdb has only the in-frame clones, and not every one. The sample has 160,000 or so clones, 45% to 60% seen once. V gave up 7 bases and J gave up 2 bases; unmatched junction bases: 4. Germline CDR1 and CDR2: SQVTM and ANQGSEA. The length of the CDR3 is 13 residues. The chain links TRBV29-1 to TRBJ1-1; TRBD1 aligns across 10 bases. This receptor was identified in a human donor with alopecia areata. The input for sequencing was CD8+ T cells sorted from blood, taken at week 0. CDR3 DNA: TGCAGCGGGCGGACAGGGGGTAACACTGAAGCTTTCTTT. Amino acid sequence: CSGRTGGNTEAFF.